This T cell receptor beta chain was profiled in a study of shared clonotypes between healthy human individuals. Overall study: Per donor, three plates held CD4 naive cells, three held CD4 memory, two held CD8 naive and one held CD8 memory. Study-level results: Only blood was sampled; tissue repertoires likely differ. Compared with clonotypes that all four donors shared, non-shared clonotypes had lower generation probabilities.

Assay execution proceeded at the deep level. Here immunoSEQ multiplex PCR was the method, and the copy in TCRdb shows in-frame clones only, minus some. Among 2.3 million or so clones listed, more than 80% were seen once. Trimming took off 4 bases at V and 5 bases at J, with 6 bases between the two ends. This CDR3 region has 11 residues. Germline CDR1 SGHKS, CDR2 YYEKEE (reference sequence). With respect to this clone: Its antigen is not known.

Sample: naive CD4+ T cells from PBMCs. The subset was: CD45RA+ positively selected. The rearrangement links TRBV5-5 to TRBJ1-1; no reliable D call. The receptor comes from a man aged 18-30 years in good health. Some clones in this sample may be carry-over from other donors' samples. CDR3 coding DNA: TGTGCCAGCAGCCGAAGGACTGAAGCTTTCTTT. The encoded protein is CASSRRTEAFF.